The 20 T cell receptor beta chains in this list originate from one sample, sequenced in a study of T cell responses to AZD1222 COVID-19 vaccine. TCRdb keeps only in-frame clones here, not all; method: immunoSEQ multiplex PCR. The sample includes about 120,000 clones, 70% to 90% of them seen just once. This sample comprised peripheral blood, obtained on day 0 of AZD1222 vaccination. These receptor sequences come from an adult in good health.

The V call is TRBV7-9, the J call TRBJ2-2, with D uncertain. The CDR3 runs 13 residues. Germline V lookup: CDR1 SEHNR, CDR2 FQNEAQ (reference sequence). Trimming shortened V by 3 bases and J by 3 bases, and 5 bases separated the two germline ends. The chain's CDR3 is CASSFFHTGELFF. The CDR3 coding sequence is TGTGCCAGCAGCTTTTTTCACACCGGGGAGCTGTTTTTT.

The CDR3 spells CASSQDVDREDYGYTF. Here the CDR3 DNA reads TGTGCCAGCAGCCAAGATGTGGACAGGGAGGACTATGGCTACACCTTC. The chain combines TRBV3-1 (or the pseudogene TRBV3-2) with TRBJ1-2; 8 bases map to TRBD1. CDR3 length: 16 amino acids. Per the germline V gene, CDR1 is LGHDT and CDR2 is YNNKEL (reference sequence). V was pared by 0 bases and J by 3 bases, with 6 bases of the junction left unmatched.

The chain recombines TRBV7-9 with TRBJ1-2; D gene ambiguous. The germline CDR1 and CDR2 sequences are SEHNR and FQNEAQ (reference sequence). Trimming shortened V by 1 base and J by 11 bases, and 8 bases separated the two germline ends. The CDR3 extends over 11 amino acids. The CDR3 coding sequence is TGTGCCAGCAGCTTAGGGTTCGGTTACACCTTC. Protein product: CASSLGFGYTF.

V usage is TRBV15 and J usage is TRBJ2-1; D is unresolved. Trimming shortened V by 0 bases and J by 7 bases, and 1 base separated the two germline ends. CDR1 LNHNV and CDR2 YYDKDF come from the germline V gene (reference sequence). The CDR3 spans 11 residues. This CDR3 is CATSRENEQFF. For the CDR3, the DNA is TGTGCCACCAGCAGAGAAAATGAGCAGTTCTTC.

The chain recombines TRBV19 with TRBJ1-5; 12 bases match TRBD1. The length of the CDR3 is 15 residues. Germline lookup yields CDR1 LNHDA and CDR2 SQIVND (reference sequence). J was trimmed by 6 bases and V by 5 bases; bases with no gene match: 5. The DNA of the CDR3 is TGTGCCAGTAGTGGGACAGGGGGCGCGATTCAGCCCCAGCATTTT. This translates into CASSGTGGAIQPQHF.

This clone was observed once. CDR3 residues: CASIRATGTGEQKLFF. In DNA, the CDR3 is TGTGCCAGCATTCGGGCCACCGGGACAGGGGAGCAAAAACTGTTTTTT. This chain uses TRBV2 with TRBJ1-4; 10 bases align to TRBD1. J gave up 9 bases and V 7 bases, and 14 bases lay outside the gene matches. CDR1 SNHLY and CDR2 FYNNEI come from the germline V gene. The CDR3 is 16 residues long.

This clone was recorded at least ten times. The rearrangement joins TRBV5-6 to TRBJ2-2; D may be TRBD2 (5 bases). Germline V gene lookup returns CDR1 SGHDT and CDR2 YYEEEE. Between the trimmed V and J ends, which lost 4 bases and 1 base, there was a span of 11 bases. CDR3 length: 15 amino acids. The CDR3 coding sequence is TGTGCCAGCAGCCAGCGGACCCTGAACACCGGGGAGCTGTTTTTT. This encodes CASSQRTLNTGELFF. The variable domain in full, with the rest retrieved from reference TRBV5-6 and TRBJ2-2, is DAGVTQSPTHLIKTRGQQVTLRCSPKSGHDTVSWYQQALGQGPQFIFQYYEEEERQRGNFPDRFSGHQFPNYSSELNVNALLLGDSALYLCASSQRTLNTGELFFGEGSRLTVL.

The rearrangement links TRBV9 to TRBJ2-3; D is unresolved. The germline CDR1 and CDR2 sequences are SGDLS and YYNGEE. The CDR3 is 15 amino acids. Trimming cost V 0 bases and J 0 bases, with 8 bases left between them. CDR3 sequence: CASSVVGDSTDTQYF. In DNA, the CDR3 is TGTGCCAGCAGCGTAGTTGGCGATAGCACAGATACGCAGTATTTT.

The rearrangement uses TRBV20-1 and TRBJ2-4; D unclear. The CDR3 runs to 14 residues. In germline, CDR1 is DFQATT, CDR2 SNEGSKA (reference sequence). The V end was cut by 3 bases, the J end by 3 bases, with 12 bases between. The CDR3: CSASPILNKNIQYF. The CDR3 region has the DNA TGCAGTGCTAGTCCCATCCTGAACAAAAACATTCAGTACTTC.

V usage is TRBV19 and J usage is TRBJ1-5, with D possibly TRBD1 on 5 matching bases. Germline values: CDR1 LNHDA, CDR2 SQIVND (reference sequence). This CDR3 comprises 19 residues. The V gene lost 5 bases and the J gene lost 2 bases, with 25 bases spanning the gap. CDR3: CASSVSQAAGSSRNQPQHF. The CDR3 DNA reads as TGTGCCAGTAGTGTCTCGCAAGCCGCAGGGAGTTCGCGCAATCAGCCCCAGCATTTT.

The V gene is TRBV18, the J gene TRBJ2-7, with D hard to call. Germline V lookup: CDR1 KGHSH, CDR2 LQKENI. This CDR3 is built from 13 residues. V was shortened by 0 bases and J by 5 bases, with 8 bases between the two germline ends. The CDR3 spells CASSPPVVHEQYF. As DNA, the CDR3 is TGTGCCAGCTCACCACCGGTGGTCCACGAGCAGTACTTC.

CDR3 residues: CASSDKGHTEAFF. CDR3 DNA: TGTGCCAGCAGTGACAAAGGGCACACTGAAGCTTTCTTT. The rearrangement uses TRBV6-1 and TRBJ1-1; D is uncertain. V was clipped by 3 bases and J by 3 bases, with 8 bases between them. Germline lookup yields CDR1 MNHNS and CDR2 SASEGT. The CDR3 consists of 13 residues.

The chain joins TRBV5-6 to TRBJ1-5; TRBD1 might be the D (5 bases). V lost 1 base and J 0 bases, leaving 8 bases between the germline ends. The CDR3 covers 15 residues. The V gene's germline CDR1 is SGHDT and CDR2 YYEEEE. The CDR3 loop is CASSLRQTSNQPQHF. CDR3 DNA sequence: TGTGCCAGCAGCTTGAGACAGACTAGCAATCAGCCCCAGCATTTT.

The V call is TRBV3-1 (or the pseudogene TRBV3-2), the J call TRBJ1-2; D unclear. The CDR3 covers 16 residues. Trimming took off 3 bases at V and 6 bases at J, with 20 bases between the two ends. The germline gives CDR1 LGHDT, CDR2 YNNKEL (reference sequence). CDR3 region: CASSQDDRTSTHGYTF. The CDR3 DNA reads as TGTGCCAGCAGCCAGGATGACCGGACCTCGACCCATGGCTACACCTTC.

CDR3: CASSWGQGRSYEQYF. DNA for the CDR3: TGCGCCAGCAGCTGGGGACAGGGGCGATCCTACGAGCAGTACTTC. This chain links TRBV5-1 with TRBJ2-7; 10 nucleotides match TRBD1. Germline assignment: CDR1 SGHRS and CDR2 YFSETQ. The CDR3 runs to 15 residues. V trimming: 3 bases; J trimming: 1 base; junction bases outside the gene matches: 4.

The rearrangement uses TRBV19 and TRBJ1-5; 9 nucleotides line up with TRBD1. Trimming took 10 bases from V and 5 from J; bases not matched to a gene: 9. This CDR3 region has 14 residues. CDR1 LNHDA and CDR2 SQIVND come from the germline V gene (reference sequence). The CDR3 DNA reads TGTGCCACCCGCCAAGGACAGGGGTATCAGCCCCAGCATTTT. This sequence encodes CATRQGQGYQPQHF.

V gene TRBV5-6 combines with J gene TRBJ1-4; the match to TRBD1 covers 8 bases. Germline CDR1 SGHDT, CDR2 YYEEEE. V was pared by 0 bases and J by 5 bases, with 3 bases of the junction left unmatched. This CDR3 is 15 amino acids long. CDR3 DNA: TGTGCCAGCAGCTTGGAAGCAGGGGGCAATGAAAAACTGTTTTTT. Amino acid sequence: CASSLEAGGNEKLFF.

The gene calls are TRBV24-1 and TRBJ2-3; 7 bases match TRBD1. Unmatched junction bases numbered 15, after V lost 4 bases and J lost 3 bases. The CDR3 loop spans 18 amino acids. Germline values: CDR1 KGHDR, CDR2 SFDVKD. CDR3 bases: TGTGCCACCAGTGACTCTATCACTCCGGGACAGTGGACAGATACGCAGTATTTT. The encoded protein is CATSDSITPGQWTDTQYF.

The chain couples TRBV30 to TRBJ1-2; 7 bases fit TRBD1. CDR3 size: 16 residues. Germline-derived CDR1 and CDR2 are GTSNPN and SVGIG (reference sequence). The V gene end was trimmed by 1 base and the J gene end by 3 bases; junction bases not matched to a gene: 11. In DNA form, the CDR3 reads TGTGCCTGGAGTGGGACAGGTCGATGGTACTACTATGGCTACACCTTC. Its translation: CAWSGTGRWYYYGYTF.

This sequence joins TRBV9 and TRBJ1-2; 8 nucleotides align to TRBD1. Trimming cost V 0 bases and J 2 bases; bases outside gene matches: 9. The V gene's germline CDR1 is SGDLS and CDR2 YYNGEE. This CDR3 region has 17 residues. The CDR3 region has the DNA TGTGCCAGCAGCGTAGATACCAGGGGGCAGGCCAACTATGGCTACACCTTC. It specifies CASSVDTRGQANYGYTF.